This T cell receptor (beta chain) derives from a study of T cell changes during pregnancy in multiple sclerosis. This CDR3 comprises 14 residues. Trimming took 4 bases from V and 7 from J, leaving 13 bases between them. From germline, CDR1 is MNHEY and CDR2 SMNVEV (reference sequence). Using immunoSEQ multiplex PCR, the repertoire was profiled, and TCRdb retains in-frame clones only, with some absent. Counted here are over 90,000 clones, around nine tenths occurring once; the ten biggest clones make up around 0.8%. The sequences come from peripheral blood, collected in the second trimester of pregnancy. The chain combines TRBV27 with TRBJ2-2; no clear D. The TCR was taken from a female donor in good health, enrolled as a control in a pregnancy study. The CDR3 DNA reads as TGTGCCAGCAGTTCGACCAGACTCCTCGGGGAGCTGTTTTTT. As protein: CASSSTRLLGELFF.